This entry lists 27 T cell receptor beta chains sequenced from one sample in a study of T cell responses to AZD1222 COVID-19 vaccine. Method: immunoSEQ multiplex PCR; TCRdb's copy keeps in-frame clones and lacks some. The sample carries roughly 200,000 clones, roughly nine tenths recorded once. The material was peripheral blood, obtained 28 days after the second AZD1222 dose. All receptors derive from an adult who received the AZD1222 COVID-19 vaccine.

J is TRBJ2-6 and V is TRBV7-9, with 9 bases lining up with TRBD1. V was pared by 5 bases and J by 4 bases, with 15 bases of the junction left unmatched. Per germline, CDR1 SEHNR and CDR2 FQNEAQ (reference sequence). The CDR3 is made up of 19 amino acids. The CDR3 bases are TGTGCCAGCAGCCCTCGAGGGGGACAGGGTCATCCGGGGGCCAACGTCCTGACTTTC. It translates to CASSPRGGQGHPGANVLTF.

The table lists this clone with a few counts. V and J are TRBV6-6 and TRBJ2-7; a possible D gene is TRBD2 (6 bases). The CDR3 length is 11 residues. Germline CDR1 MNHNY, CDR2 SVGAGI (reference sequence). V dropped 10 bases and J dropped 6 bases, with 13 bases sitting between them. The CDR3 bases are TGTGCCACCGCGGTGGGGGGCGAGCAGTACTTC. Translating it yields CATAVGGEQYF.

The chain employs TRBV6-2 or TRBV6-3 and TRBJ2-7; D is unresolved. Germline lookup yields CDR1 MNHEY and CDR2 SVGEGT. Deletions cut 4 bases from V and 6 bases from J, with 16 bases between. This CDR3 is 14 amino acids long. The CDR3 loop reads CASSWRPEGGEQYF. CDR3 coding DNA: TGTGCCAGCAGTTGGAGACCCGAAGGCGGCGAGCAGTACTTC.

This chain joins TRBV7-2 and TRBJ2-7; 9 nucleotides line up with TRBD2. V lost 5 bases to trimming and J lost 2 bases; unmatched junction nucleotides: 1. CDR3 length: 13 amino acids. Germline V CDR1 and CDR2: SGHTA, FQGNSA. The CDR3 nucleotides are TGTGCCAGCAGCCGCGGGGGGGCCTACGAGCAGTACTTC. Its protein product is CASSRGGAYEQYF.

The CDR3 sequence: CATSDRVYGQYF. The CDR3 DNA reads TGCGCCACCTCGGACAGGGTTTATGGGCAGTATTTT. V and J are TRBV10-1 and TRBJ2-3, with TRBD1 matching over 8 bases. Germline V gives CDR1 WNHNN, CDR2 SYGVQD (reference sequence). CDR3 length equals 12 residues. V lost 10 bases, J lost 11 bases, and 11 bases stayed unmatched.

The rearrangement links TRBV19 to TRBJ1-1, with 7 bases matching TRBD1. CDR3 length: 14 residues. Trimming took 2 bases from V and 4 from J; bases not matched to a gene: 4. The germline gives CDR1 LNHDA, CDR2 SQIVND (reference sequence). As DNA, the CDR3 is TGTGCCAGTAGTATAACGGCAGGGGGCACTGAAGCTTTCTTT. Translation: CASSITAGGTEAFF. The variable domain in full, completed from reference TRBV19 and TRBJ1-1, reads DGGITQSPKYLFRKEGQNVTLSCEQNLNHDAMYWYRQDPGQGLRLIYYSQIVNDFQKGDIAEGYSVSREKKESFPLTVTSAQKNPTAFYLCASSITAGGTEAFFGQGTRLTVV.

The genes are TRBV19 and TRBJ2-3; no firm D call. CDR3 length: 13 residues. V lost 3 bases, J lost 1 base, and 5 bases lay in between. CDR1 is LNHDA and CDR2 is SQIVND in the germline V gene (reference sequence). Written as DNA, the CDR3 is TGTGCCAGTAGTATCCAGCGCACAGATACGCAGTATTTT. Translated, it gives CASSIQRTDTQYF. The whole variable domain, remainder taken from reference TRBV19 and TRBJ2-3, is DGGITQSPKYLFRKEGQNVTLSCEQNLNHDAMYWYRQDPGQGLRLIYYSQIVNDFQKGDIAEGYSVSREKKESFPLTVTSAQKNPTAFYLCASSIQRTDTQYFGPGTRLTVL.

This clone was counted a single time. This sequence joins TRBV7-9 and TRBJ1-3, with D unresolved. CDR3 length equals 18 residues. In germline, CDR1 is SEHNR, CDR2 FQNEAQ (reference sequence). The V end was cut by 3 bases, the J end by 6 bases, with 24 bases between. This CDR3 reads CASSFGGRRTSEENTIYF. CDR3 nucleotides: TGTGCCAGCAGCTTTGGTGGTAGGCGGACCTCTGAAGAAAACACCATATATTTT.

The J gene is TRBJ1-1, the V gene TRBV5-4; possibly TRBD1 for D (5 bases). CDR3 length: 17 amino acids. Per the germline V gene, CDR1 is SGHNT and CDR2 is YYREEE (reference sequence). Trimming shortened V by 4 bases and J by 3 bases, and 22 bases separated the two germline ends. The CDR3 sequence: CASSVPPTGMGHTEAFF. In DNA, the CDR3 is TGTGCCAGCAGCGTCCCCCCTACGGGGATGGGACACACTGAAGCTTTCTTT.

The chain uses TRBV28 and TRBJ1-5; D is unclear. Trimming cost V 3 bases and J 3 bases, with 9 bases left between them. The CDR3 has 14 residues. The germline V gene encodes CDR1 MDHEN and CDR2 SYDVKM. CDR3 loop: CASSFWGSNQPQHF. As DNA, the CDR3 is TGTGCCAGCAGTTTTTGGGGTTCCAATCAGCCCCAGCATTTT.

The gene calls are TRBV12-3 or TRBV12-4 and TRBJ1-3; unclear D gene. The CDR3 has 13 residues. The ends were cut back, 6 bases at V and 0 bases at J, with 6 bases in the middle. CDR3 coding DNA: TGTGCCAGCAGGGGCCGCTCTGGAAACACCATATATTTT. It codes for CASRGRSGNTIYF.

The genes are TRBV4-2 and TRBJ1-2; 8 bases match TRBD1. From germline, CDR1 is LGHNA and CDR2 YNFKEQ. Trimming removed 0 bases from V and 4 bases from J; junction bases left unmatched: 7. The CDR3 is 16 amino acids. The CDR3 coding sequence is TGTGCCAGCAGCCAAGATGTCAGGGGGCTATTCTATGGCTACACCTTC. It specifies CASSQDVRGLFYGYTF.

This clone was recorded a few times. The chain uses TRBV27 and TRBJ1-1; TRBD1 might be the D (5 bases). Germline V CDR1 and CDR2: MNHEY, SMNVEV (reference sequence). Trimming removed 4 bases from V and 0 bases from J, with 15 bases in between. This CDR3 has 16 residues. The CDR3 nucleotides read TGTGCCAGCAGTTCCGTAACAGGACTACTGAACACTGAAGCTTTCTTT. It is translated as CASSSVTGLLNTEAFF.

The chain employs TRBV5-6 and TRBJ1-2; D remains ambiguous. With 0 bases removed from V and 4 bases from J, the gap between germline ends came to 7 bases. The CDR3 has 13 amino acids. Germline V gene sequence: CDR1 SGHDT, CDR2 YYEEEE. The CDR3 protein is CASSLGGGYGYTF. In nucleotides, the CDR3 is TGTGCCAGCAGCTTGGGGGGAGGCTATGGCTACACCTTC.

The J gene is TRBJ2-4, the V gene TRBV28; tentatively, D is TRBD1 or TRBD2 (5 bases each). The CDR3 totals 14 residues. V was cut by 8 bases and J by 0 bases, with 11 bases left in between. Germline CDR1 and CDR2: MDHEN and SYDVKM. The CDR3 DNA reads as TGTGCCAGCGTCCGTGGGGGAGCCAAAAACATTCAGTACTTC. Protein sequence: CASVRGGAKNIQYF.

This clone was picked up one time. The chain couples TRBV12-5 to TRBJ1-1; 7 nucleotides agree with TRBD1. The CDR3 length is 15 residues. Germline CDR1 and CDR2: LGHNT and FRNRAP. The junction had 6 bases not matched to a gene; V was cut back by 4 bases and J by 1 base. The CDR3 nucleotides read TGTGCTAGTGGTTCGTATCAGGGGGGGAACACTGAAGCTTTCTTT. It translates to CASGSYQGGNTEAFF.

J is TRBJ2-2 and V is TRBV2; 8 nucleotides agree with TRBD2. This CDR3 region has 14 residues. With V trimmed by 5 bases and J by 6 bases, 5 bases remained unmatched. Germline CDR1 SNHLY, CDR2 FYNNEI. CDR3 sequence reads: CASSPAGVAGELFF. The CDR3 nucleotides read TGTGCCAGCAGTCCAGCGGGAGTAGCCGGGGAGCTGTTTTTT.

The chain couples TRBV6-2 or TRBV6-3 to TRBJ1-2, with D unclear. CDR3 size: 14 residues. The germline V gene encodes CDR1 MNHEY and CDR2 SVGEGT. V lost 5 bases, J lost 2 bases, and 12 bases lay in between. CDR3 DNA: TGTGCCAGCAGTGATCCACCCATGAACTATGGCTACACCTTC. Its protein is CASSDPPMNYGYTF.

The J gene is TRBJ1-1, the V gene TRBV15, with 7 bases fitting TRBD1. The germline CDR1 and CDR2 sequences are LNHNV and YYDKDF (reference sequence). This CDR3 has 14 residues. J lost 4 bases, V lost 0 bases, and 2 bases had no gene match. This CDR3 is CATSREGQSTEAFF. The CDR3 bases are TGTGCCACCAGCAGAGAGGGACAGTCCACTGAAGCTTTCTTT.

This rearrangement joins TRBV7-2 to TRBJ1-5; TRBD1 might be the D (5 bases). V gave up 2 bases and J gave up 6 bases, with 14 bases separating them. Germline CDR1 reads SGHTA; CDR2 reads FQGNSA. CDR3 length: 15 amino acids. This chain's CDR3 is CASSLLGRTGQPQHF. CDR3 bases: TGTGCCAGCAGCTTACTGGGCAGAACAGGTCAGCCCCAGCATTTT.

The genes are TRBV7-3 and TRBJ2-2; TRBD1 matches 9 bases. V trimming: 6 bases; J trimming: 5 bases; junction bases outside the gene matches: 7. The CDR3 extends over 15 amino acids. Germline values: CDR1 SGHTA, CDR2 FQGTGA. This chain's CDR3 is CASRRSGQGTGELFF. The DNA for the CDR3 is TGTGCCAGCAGAAGGAGTGGACAGGGGACCGGGGAGCTGTTTTTT.

The chain uses TRBV6-2 or TRBV6-3 and TRBJ2-7; perhaps TRBD2 as D (6 bases). The CDR3 covers 16 residues. V was clipped by 0 bases and J by 0 bases, with 12 bases between them. CDR1 is MNHEY and CDR2 is SVGEGT in the germline V gene. DNA of the CDR3: TGTGCCAGCAGTTACTCGACGTGGAGGGGCTCCTACGAGCAGTACTTC. It encodes CASSYSTWRGSYEQYF.

This sequence joins TRBV3-1 (or the pseudogene TRBV3-2) and TRBJ1-3; 7 bases are shared with TRBD1. This CDR3 has 12 amino acids. The J segment lost 8 bases and the V segment lost 5 bases, leaving 3 bases of the junction unmatched. Germline assignment: CDR1 LGHDT and CDR2 YNNKEL (reference sequence). In nucleotides, the CDR3 is TGTGCCAGCAGCTTTACAGGGGACACCATATATTTT. This sequence encodes CASSFTGDTIYF.

CDR3 region: CASSTRLTYNEQFF. The DNA for the CDR3 is TGTGCCAGCAGCACGCGTCTCACTTACAATGAGCAGTTCTTC. This chain joins TRBV3-1 (or the pseudogene TRBV3-2) and TRBJ2-1; D not resolved. CDR1 and CDR2 (germline): LGHDT, YNNKEL (reference sequence). The CDR3 is 14 residues long. The ends were cut back, 5 bases at V and 4 bases at J, with 12 bases in the middle.

As to this clone: The junction shows a germline mismatch at one end, possibly a read error. This chain joins TRBV11-2 and TRBJ2-4; unclear D gene. The CDR3 runs to 11 residues. The germline gives CDR1 SGHAT, CDR2 FQNNGV. The CDR3 loop reads CASSLVGQANF. The CDR3 DNA follows: TGTGCCAGCAGCTTAGTCGGGCAGGCAAACTTC.

V usage is TRBV18 and J usage is TRBJ2-7, with D tentatively TRBD1 (5 bases). CDR3 length: 16 residues. V gave up 6 bases and J gave up 0 bases, with 18 bases separating them. Per the germline V gene, CDR1 is KGHSH and CDR2 is LQKENI. The CDR3 DNA follows: TGTGCCAGCTCGTATCAGGGTTCCCTATTCTCCTACGAGCAGTACTTC. This translates into CASSYQGSLFSYEQYF.

The genes are TRBV12-5 and TRBJ1-4, with TRBD1 matching over 7 bases. Trimming removed 5 bases from V and 3 bases from J; junction bases left unmatched: 6. The V gene's germline CDR1 is LGHNT and CDR2 FRNRAP. The CDR3 is 15 amino acids. The CDR3 reads CASGPATGPNEKLFF. The CDR3 DNA sequence: TGTGCTAGTGGTCCCGCGACAGGGCCTAATGAAAAACTGTTTTTT.